This T cell receptor beta chain was observed in a study of T-cell reconstitution after alpha-beta-depleted transplantation in children. A library of TCRbeta sequences, prepared with unique molecular identifiers, was generated. MiXCR, run by TCRdb on the PCR reads, gives a single entry per CDR3 protein. The sample includes some 600,000 distinct CDR3 sequences, approximately 15% of them seen just once. This clonotype was detected ten times or more. The V end lost 1 base, the J end lost 7 bases, and 16 bases lay between the germline ends. Germline V gene lookup returns CDR1 LNHNV and CDR2 YYDKDF (reference sequence). This CDR3 has 16 residues.

The chain has TRBV15 and TRBJ1-4; D unclear. The sequenced sample was PBMCs from the stem cell graft donor, obtained from the stem cell graft. This receptor was taken from a human donor who donated a stem cell graft to a child with acute myeloid leukemia. CDR3: CATSRVTAAIREKLFF. The DNA of the CDR3 is TGTGCCACCAGCAGAGTGACTGCGGCGATACGTGAAAAACTGTTTTTT.